Each of the 5 T cell receptor beta chains below was sequenced from the same sample in a study of Graves' ophthalmopathy and Graves' hyperthyroidism. Amplification of the TCR beta CDR3 regions used RNA transcripts (as template). Following a first-round RT-PCR that used HTBI primers, a second-round multiplex PCR was carried out. TCRdb redid the calling of the multiplex PCR reads with MiXCR, one entry per CDR3 protein. The data contain about 240,000 distinct CDR3 sequences, around 50% of them seen just once; the ten biggest clones take up around 47%. Specimen: peripheral blood. These receptors came from an adult man with Graves' ophthalmopathy.

V usage is TRBV6-6 and J usage is TRBJ1-5; D is undetermined. CDR1 and CDR2 (germline): MNHNY, SVGAGI (reference sequence). The V end was cut by 2 bases, the J end by 3 bases, with 5 bases between. CDR3 length: 13 amino acids. CDR3 sequence reads: CASSYGDNQPQHF. CDR3 nucleotide sequence: TGTGCCAGCAGTTACGGCGACAATCAGCCCCAGCATTTT.

This clonotype was picked up a small number of times. The chain combines TRBV5-8 with TRBJ1-1; D ambiguous. Germline CDR1 reads SGHTS; CDR2 reads YDEGEE. The CDR3 runs to 15 residues. The V gene lost 0 bases and the J gene lost 0 bases, with 9 bases spanning the gap. CDR3 DNA: TGTGCCAGCAGCTTGGGTGGGTTACTGAACACTGAAGCTTTCTTT. Translating it yields CASSLGGLLNTEAFF.

This clonotype was recorded a few times. This chain joins TRBV9 and TRBJ1-5; D is unresolved. Trimming took 0 bases from V and 5 from J, leaving 12 bases between them. Per germline, CDR1 SGDLS and CDR2 YYNGEE. The length of the CDR3 is 15 residues. The CDR3 spells CASSVGAGTHQPQHF. CDR3 DNA: TGTGCCAGCAGCGTAGGGGCAGGAACCCATCAGCCCCAGCATTTT.

The CDR3 region is CAISESGTSPVVQYF. Written as DNA, the CDR3 is TGTGCCATCAGTGAGTCGGGGACTAGCCCCGTAGTCCAGTACTTC. The chain employs TRBV10-3 and TRBJ2-5; TRBD2 matches 9 bases. The CDR3 sequence is 15 residues long. CDR1 ENHRY and CDR2 SYGVKD come from the germline V gene. With 0 bases clipped from V and 10 bases from J, the junction kept 9 bases outside the gene matches.

This chain connects TRBV4-1 to TRBJ1-1; D gene ambiguous. V was pared by 1 base and J by 0 bases, with 15 bases between. The CDR3 consists of 17 residues. Per germline, CDR1 MGHRA and CDR2 YSYEKL. The CDR3 reads CASSQVGAFGMNTEAFF. The CDR3 region has the DNA TGCGCCAGCAGCCAAGTAGGTGCGTTTGGGATGAACACTGAAGCTTTCTTT.